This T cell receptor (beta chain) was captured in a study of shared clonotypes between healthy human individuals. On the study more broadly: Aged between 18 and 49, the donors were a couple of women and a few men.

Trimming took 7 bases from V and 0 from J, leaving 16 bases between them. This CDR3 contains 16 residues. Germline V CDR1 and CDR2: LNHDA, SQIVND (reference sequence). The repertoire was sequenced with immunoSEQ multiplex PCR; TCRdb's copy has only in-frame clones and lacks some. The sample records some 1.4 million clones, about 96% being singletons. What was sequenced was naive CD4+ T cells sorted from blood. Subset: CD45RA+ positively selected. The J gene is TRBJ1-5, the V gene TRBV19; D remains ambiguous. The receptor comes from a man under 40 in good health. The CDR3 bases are TGTGCCAGTACCCTACTGGGAGATTTTAGCAATCAGCCCCAGCATTTT. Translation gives CASTLLGDFSNQPQHF.